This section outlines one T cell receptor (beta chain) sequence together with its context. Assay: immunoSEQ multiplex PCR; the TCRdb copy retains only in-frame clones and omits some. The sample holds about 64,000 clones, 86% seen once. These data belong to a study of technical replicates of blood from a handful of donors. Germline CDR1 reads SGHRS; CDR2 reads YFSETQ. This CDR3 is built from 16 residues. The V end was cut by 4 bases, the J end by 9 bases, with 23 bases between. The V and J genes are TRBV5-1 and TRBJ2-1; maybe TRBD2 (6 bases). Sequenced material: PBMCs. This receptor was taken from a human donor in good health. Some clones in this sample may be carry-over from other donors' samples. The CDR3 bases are TGCGCCAGCAGCCGCCTCCCTGGGACGGCGGGGACTGAGCAGTTCTTC. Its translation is CASSRLPGTAGTEQFF.